The source of this T cell receptor (beta chain) is a study of T cells in Graves' hyperthyroidism and ophthalmopathy. General observations from the study: Most thyroid clonotypes that were expanded above 0.001 also turned up in blood.

It was RNA transcripts that yielded the amplified TCR beta CDR3 regions. When the TCR CDR3 underwent first-round RT-PCR, the HTBI primer set was used. One entry per CDR3 protein results from TCRdb running MiXCR on the multiplex PCR reads. The sample yields 300,000 to 350,000 distinct CDR3 sequences, over 15% seen once. As for this clonotype: The antigen is undetermined.

The V end lost 2 bases, the J end lost 5 bases, and 9 bases lay between the germline ends. The CDR3 is made up of 13 amino acids. For Graves' hyperthyroidism to be stable, ophthalmopathy could not progress within 18 months. The authors obtained PBMCs from over 8 ml of fresh peripheral blood. Sequenced: blood. The chain has TRBV12-3 or TRBV12-4 and TRBJ2-5, with a tentative D call TRBD1 (5 bases). The sequence was collected from a man younger than 45 with Graves' hyperthyroidism. CDR3 sequence (DNA): TGTGCCAGCAGTTTAACCAGGGCGGAGACCCAGTACTTC. Protein sequence: CASSLTRAETQYF.